Sequencing of this T cell receptor (beta chain) was carried out in a study of shared clonotypes between healthy human individuals. Study observations and caveats: Sequencing of the sorted subsets was shown by rarefaction to be incomplete despite large depth.

Measured with immunoSEQ multiplex PCR; TCRdb has only the in-frame clones, and not every one. Counted here are roughly 1 million clones, about 75% occurring once; the ten biggest clones make up about 1.5%. Worth noting for this clone: Antigen specificity is unknown.

The CDR3 consists of 15 residues. In germline, CDR1 is LNHDA, CDR2 SQIVND (reference sequence). Between the trimmed V and J ends, which lost 8 bases and 0 bases, there was a span of 13 bases. The chain couples TRBV19 to TRBJ2-2; possible D gene TRBD1, 6 bases. The TCR sequence derives from a man younger than 35 in good health. Sequencing used memory CD4+ T cells sorted from blood. Regarding subset: CD45RA-negative fraction. CDR3 sequence: CASRPPGANTGELFF. The CDR3 DNA reads TGTGCCAGTCGACCCCCAGGGGCGAACACCGGGGAGCTGTTTTTT.